This entry concerns a single T cell receptor (beta chain). The data were taken from a study of OX40 agonist ivuxolimab in advanced cancers. Germline CDR1 is MGHRA and CDR2 is YSYEKL. V shed 3 bases and J shed 3 bases, with 18 bases lying between them. The length of the CDR3 is 16 residues. Sequenced by immunoSEQ multiplex PCR; TCRdb stores in-frame clones only, minus some. The sample records around 41,000 clones, around nine tenths being singletons. Sequencing was performed on CD4+ or CD8+ T cells sorted from blood, taken in a trial of the OX40 agonist ivuxolimab. This TCR was sampled from an adult with an advanced solid tumor such as melanoma, head and neck, liver or kidney cancer. The chain carries TRBV4-1 and TRBJ2-7; possibly TRBD1 or TRBD2 for D (5 bases each). The CDR3, as DNA: TGCGCCAGCAGCCAGAAATCCCCCGGGGCCCACTACGAGCAGTACTTC. Translating gives CASSQKSPGAHYEQYF.